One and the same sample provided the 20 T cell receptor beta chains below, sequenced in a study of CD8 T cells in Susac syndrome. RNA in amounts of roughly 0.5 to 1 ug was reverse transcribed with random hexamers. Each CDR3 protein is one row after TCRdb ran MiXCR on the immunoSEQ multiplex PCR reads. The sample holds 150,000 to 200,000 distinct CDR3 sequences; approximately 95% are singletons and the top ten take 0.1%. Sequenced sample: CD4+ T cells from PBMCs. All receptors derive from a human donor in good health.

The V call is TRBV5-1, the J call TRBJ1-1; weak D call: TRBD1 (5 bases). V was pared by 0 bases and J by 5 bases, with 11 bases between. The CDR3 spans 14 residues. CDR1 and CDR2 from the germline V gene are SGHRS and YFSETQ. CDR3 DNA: TGCGCCAGCAGCTTGGATCCGGGGGGGACTGAAGCTTTCTTT. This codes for CASSLDPGGTEAFF.

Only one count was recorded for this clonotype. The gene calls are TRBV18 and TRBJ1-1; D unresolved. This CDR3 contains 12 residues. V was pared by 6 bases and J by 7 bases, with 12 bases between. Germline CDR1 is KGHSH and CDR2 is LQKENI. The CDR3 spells CASSPLTDEAFF. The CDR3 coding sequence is TGTGCCAGCTCCCCCCTGACGGATGAAGCTTTCTTT.

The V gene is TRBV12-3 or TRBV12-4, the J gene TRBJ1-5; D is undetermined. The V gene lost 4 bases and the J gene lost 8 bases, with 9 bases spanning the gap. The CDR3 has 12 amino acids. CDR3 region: CASSWGIEPQHF. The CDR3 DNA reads TGTGCCAGCAGTTGGGGTATTGAGCCCCAGCATTTT.

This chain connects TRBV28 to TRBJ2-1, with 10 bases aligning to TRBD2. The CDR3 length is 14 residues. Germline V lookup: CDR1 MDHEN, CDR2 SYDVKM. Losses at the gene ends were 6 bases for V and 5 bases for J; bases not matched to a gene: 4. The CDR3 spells CASRQLAGHNEQFF. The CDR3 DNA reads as TGTGCCAGCAGACAACTAGCGGGACACAATGAGCAGTTCTTC. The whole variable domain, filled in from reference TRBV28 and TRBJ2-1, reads DVKVTQSSRYLVKRTGEKVFLECVQDMDHENMFWYRQDPGLGLRLIYFSYDVKMKEKGDIPEGYSVSREKKERFSLILESASTNQTSMYLCASRQLAGHNEQFFGPGTRLTVL.

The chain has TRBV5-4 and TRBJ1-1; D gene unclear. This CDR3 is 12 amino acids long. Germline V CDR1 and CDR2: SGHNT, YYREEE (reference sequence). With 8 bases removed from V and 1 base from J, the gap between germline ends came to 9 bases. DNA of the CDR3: TGTGCCAGTGGAGGGAGGAACACTGAAGCTTTCTTT. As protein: CASGGRNTEAFF.

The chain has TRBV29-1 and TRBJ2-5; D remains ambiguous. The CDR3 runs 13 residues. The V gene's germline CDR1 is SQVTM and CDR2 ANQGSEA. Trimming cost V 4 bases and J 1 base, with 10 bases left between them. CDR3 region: CSVGRLIQETQYF. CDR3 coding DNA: TGCAGCGTTGGTCGACTCATCCAAGAGACCCAGTACTTC.

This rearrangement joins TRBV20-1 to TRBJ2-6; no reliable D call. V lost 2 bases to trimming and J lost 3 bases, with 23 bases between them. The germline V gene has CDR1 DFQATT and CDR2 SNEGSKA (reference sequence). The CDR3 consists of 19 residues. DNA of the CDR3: TGCAGTGCTAGACCTCCCCCCGGTACCCCTCCGGATGGGGCCAACGTCCTGACTTTC. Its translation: CSARPPPGTPPDGANVLTF.

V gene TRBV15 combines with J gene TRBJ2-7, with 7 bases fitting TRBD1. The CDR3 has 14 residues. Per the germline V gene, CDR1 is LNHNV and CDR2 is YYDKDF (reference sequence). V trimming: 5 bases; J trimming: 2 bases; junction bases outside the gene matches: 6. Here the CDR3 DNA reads TGTGCCACCAGCGAGAGGGGGCTACCCTACGAGCAGTACTTC. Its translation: CATSERGLPYEQYF.

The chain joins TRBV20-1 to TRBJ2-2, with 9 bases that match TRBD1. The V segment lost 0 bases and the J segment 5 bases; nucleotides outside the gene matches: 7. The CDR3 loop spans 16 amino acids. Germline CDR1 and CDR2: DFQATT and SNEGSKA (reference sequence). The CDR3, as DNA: TGCAGTGCTAGAGATCCGTCGGACAGGGGAACCGGGGAGCTGTTTTTT. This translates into CSARDPSDRGTGELFF.

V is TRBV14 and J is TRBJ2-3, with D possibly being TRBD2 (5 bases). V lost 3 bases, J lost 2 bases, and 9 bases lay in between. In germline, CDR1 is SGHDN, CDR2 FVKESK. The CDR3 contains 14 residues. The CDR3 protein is CASSHMDFTDTQYF. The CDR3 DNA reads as TGTGCCAGCAGCCACATGGACTTCACAGATACGCAGTATTTT.

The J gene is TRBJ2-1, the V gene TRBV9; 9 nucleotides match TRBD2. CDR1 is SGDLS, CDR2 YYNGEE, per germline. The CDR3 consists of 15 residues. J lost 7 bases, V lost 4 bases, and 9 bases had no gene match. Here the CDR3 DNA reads TGTGCCAGCAGCCCGAGGCCAGCGGGGGGTAATGAGCAGTTCTTC. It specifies CASSPRPAGGNEQFF.

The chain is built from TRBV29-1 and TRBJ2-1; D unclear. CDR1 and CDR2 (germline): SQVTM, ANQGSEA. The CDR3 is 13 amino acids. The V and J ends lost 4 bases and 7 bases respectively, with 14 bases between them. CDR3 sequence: CSVVGLTVNEQFF. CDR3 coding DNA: TGCAGCGTTGTAGGGTTAACCGTAAATGAGCAGTTCTTC.

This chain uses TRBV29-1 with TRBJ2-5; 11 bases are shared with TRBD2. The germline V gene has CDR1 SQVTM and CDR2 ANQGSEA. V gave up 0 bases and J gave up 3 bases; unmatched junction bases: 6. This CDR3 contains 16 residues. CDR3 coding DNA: TGCAGCGTTGAAGAAATTCCGGGACTAGCGGAAGAGACCCAGTACTTC. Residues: CSVEEIPGLAEETQYF. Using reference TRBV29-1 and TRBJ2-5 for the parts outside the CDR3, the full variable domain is SAVISQKPSRDICQRGTSLTIQCQVDSQVTMMFWYRQQPGQSLTLIATANQGSEATYESGFVIDKFPISRPNLTFSTLTVSNMSPEDSSIYLCSVEEIPGLAEETQYFGPGTRLLVL.

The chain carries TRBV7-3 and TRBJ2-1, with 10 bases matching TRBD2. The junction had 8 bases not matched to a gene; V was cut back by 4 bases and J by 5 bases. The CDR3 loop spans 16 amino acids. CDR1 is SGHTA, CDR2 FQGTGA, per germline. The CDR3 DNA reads TGTGCCAGCAGCTCCCAGTCGGGACTAGCGAACAATGAGCAGTTCTTC. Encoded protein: CASSSQSGLANNEQFF.

The CDR3 DNA reads as TGCAGTGCTACCGACACCTACTATGGCTACACCTTC. Translation gives CSATDTYYGYTF. The chain carries TRBV20-1 and TRBJ1-2, with D uncertain. Germline V gene sequence: CDR1 DFQATT, CDR2 SNEGSKA (reference sequence). The V and J ends lost 4 bases and 3 bases respectively, with 9 bases between them. This CDR3 is built from 12 residues.

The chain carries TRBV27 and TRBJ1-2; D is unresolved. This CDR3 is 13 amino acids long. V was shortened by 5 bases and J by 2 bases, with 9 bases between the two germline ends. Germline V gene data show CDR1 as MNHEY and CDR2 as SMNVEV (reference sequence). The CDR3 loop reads CASSPERNYGYTF. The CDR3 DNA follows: TGTGCCAGCAGTCCCGAAAGGAACTATGGCTACACCTTC.

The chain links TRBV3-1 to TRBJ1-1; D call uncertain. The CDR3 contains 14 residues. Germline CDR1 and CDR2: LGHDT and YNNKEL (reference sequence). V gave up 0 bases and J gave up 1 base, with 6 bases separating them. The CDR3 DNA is TGTGCCAGCAGCCAAGAACGGAGGAACACTGAAGCTTTCTTT. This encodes CASSQERRNTEAFF.

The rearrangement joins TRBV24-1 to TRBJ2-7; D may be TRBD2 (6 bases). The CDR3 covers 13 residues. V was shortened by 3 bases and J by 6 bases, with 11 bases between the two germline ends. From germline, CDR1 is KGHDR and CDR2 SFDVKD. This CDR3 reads CATSDRGTSEQYF. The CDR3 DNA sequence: TGTGCCACCAGTGATCGCGGGACTTCCGAGCAGTACTTC.

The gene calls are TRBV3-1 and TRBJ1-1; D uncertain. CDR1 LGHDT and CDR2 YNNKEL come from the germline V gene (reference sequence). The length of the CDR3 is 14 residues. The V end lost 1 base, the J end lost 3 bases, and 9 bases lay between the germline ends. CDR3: CASSQGPVHTEAFF. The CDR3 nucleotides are TGTGCCAGCAGCCAAGGGCCGGTTCACACTGAAGCTTTCTTT.

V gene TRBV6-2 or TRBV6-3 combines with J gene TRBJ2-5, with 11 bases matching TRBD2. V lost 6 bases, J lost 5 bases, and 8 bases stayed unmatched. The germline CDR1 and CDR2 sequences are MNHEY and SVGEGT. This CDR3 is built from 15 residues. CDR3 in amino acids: CASRPGLAAPETQYF. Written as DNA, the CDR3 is TGTGCCAGCAGACCGGGACTAGCGGCCCCGGAGACCCAGTACTTC.